Below, 5 T cell receptor beta chains from the same sample are listed, as sequenced in a study of T cell responses to AZD1222 COVID-19 vaccine. Sequencing used immunoSEQ multiplex PCR; TCRdb keeps in-frame clones, though not all of them. This table has 150,000 to 160,000 clones, roughly nine tenths appearing once. Specimen: peripheral blood, collected on day 0 of MenACWY control vaccination. These receptor sequences come from an adult in good health.

This chain uses TRBV5-1 with TRBJ1-1; 9 nucleotides align to TRBD1. CDR1 is SGHRS, CDR2 YFSETQ, per germline. V was pared by 2 bases and J by 1 base, with 6 bases of the junction left unmatched. The CDR3 runs to 16 residues. CDR3 region: CASSLYRDRENTEAFF. The CDR3 DNA reads as TGCGCCAGCAGCTTATATCGGGACAGGGAGAACACTGAAGCTTTCTTT.

The rearrangement uses TRBV9 and TRBJ2-1; possible D gene TRBD1, 6 bases. Between the trimmed V and J ends, which lost 4 bases and 4 bases, there was a span of 15 bases. Looked up from germline, CDR1 is SGDLS and CDR2 is YYNGEE. This CDR3 spans 15 amino acids. The CDR3 protein is CASSPGTPLYNEQFF. CDR3 bases: TGTGCCAGCAGCCCCGGGACACCTTTGTACAATGAGCAGTTCTTC.

This sequence joins TRBV6-2 or TRBV6-3 and TRBJ1-5; 8 positions agree with TRBD1. Germline V gives CDR1 MNHEY, CDR2 SVGEGT. The CDR3 totals 14 residues. The V and J ends lost 4 bases and 6 bases, in that order; junction bases with no gene match: 5. This CDR3 reads CASSLQGGGQPQHF. The DNA of the CDR3 is TGTGCCAGCAGTTTACAGGGGGGAGGTCAGCCCCAGCATTTT.

CDR3 in amino acids: CASRPSPGTGQPQHF. CDR3 DNA: TGTGCCAGCAGGCCATCACCTGGGACAGGGCAGCCCCAGCATTTT. The chain combines TRBV7-9 with TRBJ1-5, with 9 bases fitting TRBD1. V dropped 6 bases and J dropped 7; count of bases not matched to a gene: 10. CDR3 size: 15 residues. From germline, CDR1 is SEHNR and CDR2 FQNEAQ (reference sequence).

The CDR3 DNA sequence: TGTGCCAGCAGCTTATTTGGCCCAAAAAAAGGTCCCTACGAGCAGTACTTC. This encodes CASSLFGPKKGPYEQYF. The V call is TRBV7-9, the J call TRBJ2-7; D remains ambiguous. Germline V gene sequence: CDR1 SEHNR, CDR2 FQNEAQ (reference sequence). The CDR3 contains 17 residues. Deletions cut 2 bases from V and 2 bases from J, with 19 bases between.